Sequencing of this T cell receptor beta chain was carried out in a study of blood T cell repertoires in COVID-19. Study-wide background: Collection of acute and convalescent COVID-19 samples took place in the United States, Italy and Spain. PBMCs, B-cell-depleted T cells, or T cells provided the cDNA or gDNA that made up the material.

The germline V gene encodes CDR1 MGHDK and CDR2 SYGVNS. The CDR3 contains 13 residues. The V end lost 4 bases, the J end lost 10 bases, and 16 bases lay between the germline ends. Authors' processing steps: Reference gene primer amplification in the assay estimated nucleated cell counts. TCRdb's copy holds only in-frame clones and misses some; the assay was immunoSEQ multiplex PCR. The V and J calls and clone size are taken from that table; D and trimming were inferred from the DNA. This sample has 300,000 or so clones, with more than 80% found just once. Sequencing input: peripheral blood. The J gene is TRBJ1-1, the V gene TRBV25-1; D might be TRBD1 (5 bases). The receptor was isolated from a woman aged 40 to 49 with acute or convalescent COVID-19. The chain's CDR3 is CASSGFAGTRAFF. The CDR3 region has the DNA TGTGCCAGCAGTGGTTTTGCGGGGACCCGAGCTTTCTTT.